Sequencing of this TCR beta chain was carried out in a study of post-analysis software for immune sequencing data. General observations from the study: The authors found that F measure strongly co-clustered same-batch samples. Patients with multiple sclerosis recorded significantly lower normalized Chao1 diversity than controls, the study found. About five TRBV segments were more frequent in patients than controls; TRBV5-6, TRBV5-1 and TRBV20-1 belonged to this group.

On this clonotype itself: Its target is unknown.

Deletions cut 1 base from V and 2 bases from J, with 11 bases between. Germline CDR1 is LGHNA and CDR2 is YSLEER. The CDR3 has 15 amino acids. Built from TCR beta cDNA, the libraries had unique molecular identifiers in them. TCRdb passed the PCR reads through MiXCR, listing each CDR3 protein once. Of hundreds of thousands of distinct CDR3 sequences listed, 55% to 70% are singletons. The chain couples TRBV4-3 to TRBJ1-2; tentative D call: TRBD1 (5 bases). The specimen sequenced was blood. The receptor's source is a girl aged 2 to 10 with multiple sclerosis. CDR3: CASSQVRGINYGYTF. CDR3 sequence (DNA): TGCGCCAGCAGCCAAGTCCGGGGGATAAACTATGGCTACACCTTC.